The 22 T cell receptor beta chains given below trace back to one sample, sequenced in a study of blood T cells in healthy people across ages. A second PCR of roughly 7 to 11 cycles used a sample-barcoded 5' primer and a J-beta primer mix. TCRdb called the 5' RACE reads again in MiXCR, with one record for every CDR3 protein. Of about 1.4 million distinct CDR3 sequences listed, 55% to 75% are singletons. The source material was blood. These TCRs come from a man between 18 and 29 years old in good health.

The chain uses TRBV13 and TRBJ2-6; D is perhaps TRBD1 (6 bases). V dropped 10 bases and J dropped 2 bases, with 15 bases sitting between them. This CDR3 is 15 amino acids long. Germline assignment: CDR1 PRHDT and CDR2 FYEKMQ (reference sequence). CDR3 DNA sequence: TGTGCCACCAGGGGCCGAACTGCTGGGGCCAACGTCCTGACTTTC. Translating gives CATRGRTAGANVLTF. Variable domain in full (rest from reference TRBV13 and TRBJ2-6): AAGVIQSPRHLIKEKRETATLKCYPIPRHDTVYWYQQGPGQDPQFLISFYEKMQSDKGSIPDRFSAQQFSDYHSELNMSSLELGDSALYFCATRGRTAGANVLTFGAGSRLTVL.

The chain recombines TRBV12-3 or TRBV12-4 with TRBJ1-2, with 7 nucleotides matching TRBD1. The V gene end was trimmed by 4 bases and the J gene end by 2 bases; junction bases not matched to a gene: 10. CDR3 size: 16 residues. The CDR3 bases are TGTGCCAGCAGTTCTGATCCCCAGGGGGAAAACTATGGCTACACCTTC. It translates to CASSSDPQGENYGYTF.

This chain uses TRBV5-4 with TRBJ1-2; the D is unclear. This CDR3 spans 13 amino acids. Germline V gives CDR1 SGHNT, CDR2 YYREEE (reference sequence). Trimming shortened V by 2 bases and J by 2 bases, and 7 bases separated the two germline ends. Written as DNA, the CDR3 is TGTGCCAGCAGCTTCGACGGGAACTATGGCTACACCTTC. This translates into CASSFDGNYGYTF.

This chain uses TRBV7-9 with TRBJ2-1; no clear D. In germline, CDR1 is SEHNR, CDR2 FQNEAQ (reference sequence). The CDR3 is 16 amino acids. With 4 bases removed from V and 1 base from J, the gap between germline ends came to 14 bases. This chain's CDR3 is CASSSWLERSYNEQFF. CDR3 coding DNA: TGTGCCAGCAGCTCCTGGCTGGAAAGGTCCTACAATGAGCAGTTCTTC.

This chain links TRBV10-3 with TRBJ2-1; 11 positions agree with TRBD2. In germline, CDR1 is ENHRY, CDR2 SYGVKD. The CDR3 contains 14 residues. Trimming removed 8 bases from V and 4 bases from J; junction bases left unmatched: 4. The CDR3: CAIGLAGEYNEQFF. The DNA of the CDR3 is TGTGCCATCGGACTAGCGGGCGAGTACAATGAGCAGTTCTTC.

Regarding this clonotype: A read error may account for a junction end that differs from germline. This chain joins TRBV11-2 and TRBJ2-7; the D gene is possibly TRBD2 (5 bases). This CDR3 region has 14 residues. The V gene's germline CDR1 is SGHAT and CDR2 FQNNGV. CDR3 residues: CASSSSGGAYERYF. CDR3 nucleotide sequence: TGTGCCAGCAGCTCCAGCGGAGGCGCCTACGAGCGGTACTTC.

The chain couples TRBV7-8 to TRBJ2-4, with a possible D match to TRBD2 (5 bases). The CDR3 is made up of 18 amino acids. Per the germline V gene, CDR1 is SGHVS and CDR2 is FQNEAQ. Trimming left V 1 base short and J 3 bases short, with 19 bases between. CDR3 sequence reads: CASSLGKMVERIKNIQYF. The DNA of the CDR3 is TGTGCCAGCAGCTTAGGGAAGATGGTAGAGCGGATCAAAAACATTCAGTACTTC.

The count of this clonotype is one. This chain joins TRBV9 and TRBJ2-5; either TRBD1 or TRBD2 may supply D (5 bases each). Germline V gene sequence: CDR1 SGDLS, CDR2 YYNGEE. Trimming shortened V by 7 bases and J by 4 bases, and 23 bases separated the two germline ends. CDR3 length equals 16 residues. CDR3 protein: CASGGRAATGGETQYF. CDR3 in DNA: TGTGCCAGCGGGGGACGAGCGGCTACGGGTGGAGAGACCCAGTACTTC.

The count of this clonotype is one. This chain links TRBV3-1 with TRBJ1-2; D is unresolved. V was pared by 4 bases and J by 5 bases, with 23 bases between. This CDR3 is 17 amino acids long. Germline CDR1 is LGHDT and CDR2 is YNNKEL (reference sequence). CDR3 amino acids: CASSLGWIGFTKYGYTF. CDR3 bases: TGTGCCAGCAGCCTGGGGTGGATTGGGTTTACCAAATATGGCTACACCTTC.

This clonotype appeared a few times. The V and J genes are TRBV29-1 and TRBJ2-5, with 8 bases matching TRBD1. The CDR3 length is 12 residues. V shed 5 bases and J 5 bases; nucleotides not matched to a gene: 4. Germline assignment: CDR1 SQVTM and CDR2 ANQGSEA. The CDR3 DNA follows: TGCAGCGTTCCAGGGGGCGAGGAGACCCAGTACTTC. Encoded protein: CSVPGGEETQYF.

The V and J genes are TRBV5-8 and TRBJ1-2; tentatively, D is TRBD1 (5 bases). The CDR3 loop spans 16 amino acids. V lost 4 bases, J lost 0 bases, and 16 bases lay in between. Germline V gene data show CDR1 as SGHTS and CDR2 as YDEGEE. CDR3 loop: CASSTIGTATNYGYTF. The CDR3 region has the DNA TGTGCCAGCAGCACAATCGGGACCGCAACTAACTATGGCTACACCTTC.

The chain recombines TRBV6-6 with TRBJ1-1, with 9 bases that match TRBD1. CDR3 size: 16 residues. Trimming at V came to 0 bases and at J to 1 base, leaving 3 bases not matched to a gene. Per germline, CDR1 MNHNY and CDR2 SVGAGI (reference sequence). The CDR3 DNA sequence: TGTGCCAGCAGTTACTCGTCGGGACAGGGGAACACTGAAGCTTTCTTT. As protein: CASSYSSGQGNTEAFF.

A remark on this clonotype: One end of the junction is discordant with germline, which a read error may explain. The CDR3 loop is CASSFWRDTYERYF. The CDR3 nucleotides are TGTGCCAGCAGCTTCTGGCGGGACACCTACGAGCGGTACTTC. The chain employs TRBV5-6 and TRBJ2-7; D tentatively fits TRBD1 or TRBD2 (6 bases each). Germline assignment: CDR1 SGHDT and CDR2 YYEEEE. The length of the CDR3 is 14 residues.

The V call is TRBV20-1, the J call TRBJ2-7; 10 bases align to TRBD2. The assigned J gene may be wrong: the sequence end matches TRBJ2-5 better. This CDR3 is 13 amino acids long. Germline values: CDR1 DFQATT, CDR2 SNEGSKA (reference sequence). The CDR3 region has the DNA TGCAGTGCTAGGTCTAGCGGGAGAGAGACCCAGTACTTC. Translating it yields CSARSSGRETQYF.

In its sample, this clonotype was seen a few times. The gene calls are TRBV29-1 and TRBJ2-1; 8 nucleotides line up with TRBD2. The germline V gene encodes CDR1 SQVTM and CDR2 ANQGSEA. The CDR3 contains 14 residues. The DNA for the CDR3 is TGCACCACAGGCGGACTAGCAGATTACAATGAGCAGTTCTTC. It specifies CTTGGLADYNEQFF.

The V call is TRBV12-3 or TRBV12-4, the J call TRBJ2-2, with TRBD2 matching over 11 bases. This CDR3 comprises 18 residues. Trimming took 4 bases from V and 0 from J; bases not matched to a gene: 7. Here the CDR3 reads CASSYPVTSGANTGELFF. The CDR3 DNA sequence: TGTGCCAGCAGTTACCCCGTGACTAGCGGGGCGAACACCGGGGAGCTGTTTTTT.

The rearrangement uses TRBV21-1 and TRBJ2-2; TRBD1, the table's D call, was not compared with the DNA. TRBV21-1 is flagged as a pseudogene. This CDR3 has 15 amino acids. Written as DNA, the CDR3 is TGTGCCCTACCCGAGGGGGGGTTCGATGCCGGGGAGCTGTTTTTT. Translation gives CALPEGGFDAGELFF.

The gene calls are TRBV2 and TRBJ2-7; TRBD1 is a possible D gene (6 bases). Trimming pared 7 bases from V and 0 bases from J, leaving 13 bases between. The CDR3 sequence is 14 residues long. Germline V CDR1 and CDR2: SNHLY, FYNNEI. The chain's CDR3 is CASKRQESSYEQYF. DNA for the CDR3: TGTGCCAGCAAAAGACAGGAGAGCTCCTACGAGCAGTACTTC.

This clonotype is a singleton in its sample. The rearrangement links TRBV29-1 to TRBJ1-2; D is unresolved. The V end lost 1 base, the J end lost 4 bases, and 13 bases lay between the germline ends. Germline CDR1 reads SQVTM; CDR2 reads ANQGSEA. CDR3 size: 14 residues. CDR3: CSVEAIGWIYGYTF. The CDR3 nucleotides read TGCAGCGTTGAAGCGATCGGCTGGATCTATGGCTACACCTTC.

The rearrangement uses TRBV24-1 and TRBJ2-5; TRBD2 matches at 12 bases. V lost 4 bases to trimming and J lost 4 bases; unmatched junction nucleotides: 3. The CDR3 is 15 amino acids. Germline CDR1 and CDR2: KGHDR and SFDVKD. CDR3 DNA: TGTGCCACCAGTGACCCGGGACTAGCGGGAGAGACCCAGTACTTC. Translating it yields CATSDPGLAGETQYF.

The chain employs TRBV12-3 or TRBV12-4 and TRBJ2-1; weak D call: TRBD2 (5 bases). V dropped 5 bases and J dropped 1 base, with 12 bases sitting between them. This CDR3 comprises 15 residues. The CDR3 sequence is CASSRLSGSYNEQFF. The DNA of the CDR3 is TGTGCCAGCAGTCGACTAAGCGGTTCCTACAATGAGCAGTTCTTC.

The chain uses TRBV9 and TRBJ1-1; TRBD1 aligns across 7 bases. Germline CDR1 SGDLS, CDR2 YYNGEE. This CDR3 has 13 residues. V dropped 3 bases and J dropped 5; count of bases not matched to a gene: 4. DNA for the CDR3: TGTGCCAGCAGCGAGGGGGCGGCAACTGAAGCTTTCTTT. It is translated as CASSEGAATEAFF.